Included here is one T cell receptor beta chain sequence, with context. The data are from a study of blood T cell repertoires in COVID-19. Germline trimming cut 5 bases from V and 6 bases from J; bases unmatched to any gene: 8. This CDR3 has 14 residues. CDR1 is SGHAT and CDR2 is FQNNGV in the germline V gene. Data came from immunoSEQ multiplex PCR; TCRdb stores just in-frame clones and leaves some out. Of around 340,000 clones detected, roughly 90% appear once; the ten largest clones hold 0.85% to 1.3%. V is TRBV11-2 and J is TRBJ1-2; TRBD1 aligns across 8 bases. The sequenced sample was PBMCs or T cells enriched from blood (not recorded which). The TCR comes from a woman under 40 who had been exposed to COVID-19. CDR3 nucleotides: TGTGCCAGCAGCACAGGACAGGGCTTGGATGGCTACACCTTC. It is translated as CASSTGQGLDGYTF.